The clone carrying this TCR beta chain was counted many times. Antigen specificity is unknown. CDR3 length equals 13 residues. Germline values: CDR1 MNHNS, CDR2 SASEGT. J lost 9 bases, V lost 6 bases, and 9 bases had no gene match. Construction of the TCR beta libraries employed iRepertoire HTBI primers in conjunction with Arm-PCR of CDR3 regions. TCRdb ran MiXCR on the multiplex PCR reads and lists one entry per CDR3 protein. The data contain over 200,000 distinct CDR3 sequences, about 20% of them singletons. The data stem from a study of regulatory T cells in long-lasting Graves disease. Findings and limits, study-wide: Relative to new patients (approximately 1,000), persistent patients exhibited greater sharing of public clonotypes (around 2,800).

Sample time point: newly diagnosed GD, antithyroid drugs for less than 3 months. PBMCs were the source of the RNA used for TCR sequencing. In addition, the sample was reused for a study of T cells in Graves' hyperthyroidism and ophthalmopathy.

The source is a young woman with Graves disease. V gene TRBV6-1 combines with J gene TRBJ1-2, with 8 nucleotides matching TRBD1. Sequencing was performed on peripheral blood mononuclear cells (PBMCs), taken at new diagnosis, from a patient treated with antithyroid drugs. The CDR3 protein is CASSDGQGISYTF. In DNA, the CDR3 is TGTGCCAGCAGCGACGGACAGGGCATCAGCTACACCTTC.